This T cell receptor (beta chain) was sequenced during a study of blood T cell repertoires in COVID-19 (dated by TCRdb to about 2020). Describing the broader study: Collaborator samples came from the United States, Italy and Spain and covered acute and convalescent phases of COVID-19. A freely available public database, intended as a resource for researchers studying the immune response to SARS-CoV-2, is where the repertoires were released. Subjects who had been exposed to COVID-19, were actively infected with it, or had recovered from it provided the deeply sampled blood TCRbeta repertoires that made up the dataset. Where available, HLA class I and class II types were taken from metadata supplied by the sample provider and were not determined by assay-based typing. The samples were drawn from two sources: the first 160 participants of the ongoing ImmuneRACE study, and 950 to 1,500 subjects contributed by 6 global collaborators. The prospective study material was composed of cDNA or gDNA derived from T cells, B-cell-depleted T cells, or PBMCs. Nearly every sample came with metadata listing a de-identified subject ID, COVID-19 status, age in years and sex. The study at large found these results: The amount of clinical and demographic metadata varied by source and participant and was provided uncurated.

Compared with germline, V lacks 5 bases and J lacks 10 bases; bases without a gene match: 5. In the germline V gene (reference sequence), CDR1 corresponds to LNHNV and CDR2 to YYDKDF. Taken from cysteine to phenylalanine, the CDR3 has 13 residues. This entry keeps only the CDR3 DNA: 39 bases, framed from base 1. Comments on this clone: The clone's antigen remains unknown. Per-nucleotide qualities are absent, and no much larger clonotype sits a single base away.

The collaborating institutions used their own protocols to collect whole blood in K2EDTA tubes. Collaborator samples were shipped for TCRbeta analysis as frozen whole blood, isolated PBMCs, or DNA extracted from either sample type. TCRbeta CDR3 regions were amplified from genomic DNA by means of the immunoSEQ Assay, a bias-controlled multiplex PCR. Per the source publication's procedure: The number of nucleated cells in each sample was estimated from the amplification of reference gene primers within the assay. To quantify the absolute abundance of each unique TCRbeta CDR3 rearrangement, sequence reads were collapsed and filtered. For each sample, productive Simpson clonality was calculated as the square root of Simpson's diversity index over productive rearrangements. TCRdb limited this immuneACCESS table to in-frame rearrangements with V and J called. A share of clones is missing; checked studies link under half to unresolved V genes, and the rest is unexplained. V, J and clone size were drawn from that table, and D and trimming were deduced from the DNA. This sample holds some 340,000 clones; 65% to 85% were observed only once. The ten most abundant clones make up almost 3% of the sample.

The TCR sequence derives from a man aged 25 to 40 with active or convalescent COVID-19. The specimen sequenced was peripheral blood. The V and J segments used are TRBV15 and TRBJ1-6; 7 junctional bases match TRBD1. The CDR3 has the sequence CATSEGAKSPLHF. The base sequence is TGTGCCACCAGCGAGGGGGCGAAGTCACCCCTCCACTTT.